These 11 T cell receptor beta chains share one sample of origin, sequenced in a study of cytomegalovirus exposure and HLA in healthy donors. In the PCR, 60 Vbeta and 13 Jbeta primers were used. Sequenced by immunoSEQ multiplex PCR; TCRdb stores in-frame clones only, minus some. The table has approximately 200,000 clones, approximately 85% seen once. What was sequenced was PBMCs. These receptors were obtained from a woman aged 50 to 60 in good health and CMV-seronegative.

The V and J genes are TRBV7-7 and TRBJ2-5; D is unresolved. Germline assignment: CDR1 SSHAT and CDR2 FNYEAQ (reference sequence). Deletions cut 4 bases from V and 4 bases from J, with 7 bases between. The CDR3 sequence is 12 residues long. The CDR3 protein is CASSSRGETQYF. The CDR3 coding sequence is TGTGCCAGCAGCTCCCGCGGAGAGACCCAGTACTTC.

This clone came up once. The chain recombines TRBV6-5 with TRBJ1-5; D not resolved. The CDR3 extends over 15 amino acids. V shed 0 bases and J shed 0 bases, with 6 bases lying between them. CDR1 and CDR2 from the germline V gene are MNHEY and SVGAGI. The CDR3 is CASSYSHDSNQPQHF. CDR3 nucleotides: TGTGCCAGCAGTTACTCACATGATAGCAATCAGCCCCAGCATTTT.

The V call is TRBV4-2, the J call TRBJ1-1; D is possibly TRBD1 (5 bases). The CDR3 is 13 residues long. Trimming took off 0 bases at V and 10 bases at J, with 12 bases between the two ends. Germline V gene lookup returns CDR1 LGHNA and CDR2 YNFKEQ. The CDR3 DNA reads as TGTGCCAGCAGCCAAGATTACCGGAGGGGAGCTTTCTTT. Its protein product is CASSQDYRRGAFF.

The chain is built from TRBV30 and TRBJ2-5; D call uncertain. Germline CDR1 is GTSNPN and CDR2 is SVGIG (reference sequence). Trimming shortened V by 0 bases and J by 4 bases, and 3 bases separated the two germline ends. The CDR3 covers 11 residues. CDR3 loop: CAWSVLETQYF. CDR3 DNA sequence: TGTGCCTGGAGTGTACTAGAGACCCAGTACTTC. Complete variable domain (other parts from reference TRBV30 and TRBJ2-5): SQTIHQWPATLVQPVGSPLSLECTVEGTSNPNLYWYRQAAGRGLQLLFYSVGIGQISSEVPQNLSASRPQDRQFILSSKKLLLSDSGFYLCAWSVLETQYFGPGTRLLVL.

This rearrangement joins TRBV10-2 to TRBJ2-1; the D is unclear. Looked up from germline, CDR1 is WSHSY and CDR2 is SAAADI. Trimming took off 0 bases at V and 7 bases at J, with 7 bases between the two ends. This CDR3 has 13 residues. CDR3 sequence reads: CASSESRHNEQFF. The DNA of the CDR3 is TGCGCCAGCAGTGAGTCTAGACATAATGAGCAGTTCTTC.

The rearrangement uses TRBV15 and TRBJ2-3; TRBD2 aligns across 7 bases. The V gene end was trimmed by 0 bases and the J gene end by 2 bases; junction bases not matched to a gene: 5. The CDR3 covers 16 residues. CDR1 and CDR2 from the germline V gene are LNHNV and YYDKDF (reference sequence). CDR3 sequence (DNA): TGTGCCACCAGCAGAGAGGACGGGAGGCTCACAGATACGCAGTATTTT. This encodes CATSREDGRLTDTQYF.

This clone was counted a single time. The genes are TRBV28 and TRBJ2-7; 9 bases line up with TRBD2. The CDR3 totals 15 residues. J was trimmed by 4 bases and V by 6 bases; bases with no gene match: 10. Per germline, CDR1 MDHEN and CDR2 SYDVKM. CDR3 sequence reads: CASSVAGVTIYEQYF. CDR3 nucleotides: TGTGCCAGCAGCGTAGCGGGAGTCACTATATACGAGCAGTACTTC.

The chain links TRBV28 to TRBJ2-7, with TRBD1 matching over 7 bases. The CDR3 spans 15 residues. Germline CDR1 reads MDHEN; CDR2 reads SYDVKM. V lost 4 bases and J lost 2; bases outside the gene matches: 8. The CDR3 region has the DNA TGTGCCAGCAGTTCCCTTCCAGGGGGAGCCTACGAGCAGTACTTC. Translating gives CASSSLPGGAYEQYF.

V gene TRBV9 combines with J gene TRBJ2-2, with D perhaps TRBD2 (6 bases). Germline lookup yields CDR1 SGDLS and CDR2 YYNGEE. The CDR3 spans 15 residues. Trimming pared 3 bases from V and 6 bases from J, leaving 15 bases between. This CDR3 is CASSAFSGGAGELFF. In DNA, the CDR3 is TGTGCCAGCAGCGCTTTTAGCGGAGGGGCCGGGGAGCTGTTTTTT.

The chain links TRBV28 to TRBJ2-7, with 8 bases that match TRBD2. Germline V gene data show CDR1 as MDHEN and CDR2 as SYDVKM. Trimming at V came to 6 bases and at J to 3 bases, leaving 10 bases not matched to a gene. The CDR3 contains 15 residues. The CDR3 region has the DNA TGTGCCAGCAGCCCCGGGGGGGAGGGAGTCTACGAGCAGTACTTC. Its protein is CASSPGGEGVYEQYF.

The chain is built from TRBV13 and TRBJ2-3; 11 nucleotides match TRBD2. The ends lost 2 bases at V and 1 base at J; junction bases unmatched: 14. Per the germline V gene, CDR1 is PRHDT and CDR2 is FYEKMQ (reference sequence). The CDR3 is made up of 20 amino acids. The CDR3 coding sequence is TGTGCCAGCAGCTTACAGACTAGCGGGACCCATTACCTTCGCACAGATACGCAGTATTTT. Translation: CASSLQTSGTHYLRTDTQYF.